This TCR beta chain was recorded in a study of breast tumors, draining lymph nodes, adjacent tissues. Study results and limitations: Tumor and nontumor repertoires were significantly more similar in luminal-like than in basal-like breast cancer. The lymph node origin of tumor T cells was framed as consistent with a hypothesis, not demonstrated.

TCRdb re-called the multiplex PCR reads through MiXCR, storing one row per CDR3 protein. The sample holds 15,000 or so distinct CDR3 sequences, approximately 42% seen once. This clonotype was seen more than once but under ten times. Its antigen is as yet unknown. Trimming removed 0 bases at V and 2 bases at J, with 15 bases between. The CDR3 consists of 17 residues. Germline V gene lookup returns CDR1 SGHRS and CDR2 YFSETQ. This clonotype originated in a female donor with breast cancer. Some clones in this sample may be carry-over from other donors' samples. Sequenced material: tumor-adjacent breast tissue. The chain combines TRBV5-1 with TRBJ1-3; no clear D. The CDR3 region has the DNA TGCGCCAGCAGCTTGGAGGGAGTTTTGGTGGCTGGAAACACCATATATTTT. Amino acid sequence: CASSLEGVLVAGNTIYF.